The subject of this entry is one TCR beta chain. Its specificity is unknown. One junction end disagrees with the germline gene, perhaps due to a read error. This CDR3 has 16 amino acids. This record comes from a study of blood T cells in healthy people across ages. The second PCR ran roughly 7 to 11 cycles with a sample-barcoded 5' primer and J-beta primers. Every sample gave at least 3 million paired-end reads containing CDR3. TCRdb re-analysed the 5' RACE reads in MiXCR, keeping a single row per CDR3 protein. The table lists approximately 730,000 distinct CDR3 sequences, roughly 41% of them singletons. Whole-study findings and limits: The lack of PBMC sorting stopped any conclusive naive versus antigen-experienced comparison. A roughly linear age-dependent decrease characterized TCR beta diversity per million T cells. A greater number of naive CD4+ cells and higher diversity distinguished long-lived donors from aged donors.

This TCR was sampled from a woman aged 60 to 75 in good health. The sample was blood. The chain joins TRBV12-3 or TRBV12-4 to TRBJ2-1; D possibly matches TRBD1 or TRBD2 (6 bases each). The CDR3, as DNA: TGTACCAGCAGTGGCGGTGTCGGGGGCGATTACAATGAGCAGTTCTTC. Its translation: CTSSGGVGGDYNEQFF.